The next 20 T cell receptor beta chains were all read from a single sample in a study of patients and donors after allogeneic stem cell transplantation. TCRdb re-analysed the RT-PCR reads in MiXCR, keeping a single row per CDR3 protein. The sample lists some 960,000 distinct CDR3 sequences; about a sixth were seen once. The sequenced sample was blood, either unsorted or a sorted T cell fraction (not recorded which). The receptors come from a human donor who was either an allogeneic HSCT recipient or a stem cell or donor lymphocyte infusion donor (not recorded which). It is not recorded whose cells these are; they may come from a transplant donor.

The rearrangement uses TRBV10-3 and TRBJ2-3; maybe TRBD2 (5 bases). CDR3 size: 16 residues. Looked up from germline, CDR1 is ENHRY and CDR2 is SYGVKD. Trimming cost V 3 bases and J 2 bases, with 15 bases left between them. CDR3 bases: TGTGCCATCAGTGAATCGGGTACGGGGTTCACAGATACGCAGTATTTT. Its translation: CAISESGTGFTDTQYF.

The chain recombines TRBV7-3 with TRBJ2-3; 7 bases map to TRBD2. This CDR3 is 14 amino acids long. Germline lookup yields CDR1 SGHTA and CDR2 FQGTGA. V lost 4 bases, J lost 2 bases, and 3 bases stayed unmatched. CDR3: CASSSGLVTDTQYF. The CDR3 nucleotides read TGTGCCAGCAGCTCCGGACTAGTCACAGATACGCAGTATTTT.

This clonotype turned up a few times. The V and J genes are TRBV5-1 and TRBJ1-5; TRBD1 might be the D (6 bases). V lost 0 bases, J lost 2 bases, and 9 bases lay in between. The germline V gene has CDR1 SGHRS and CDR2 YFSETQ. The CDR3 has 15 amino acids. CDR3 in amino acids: CASSLAGDGNQPQHF. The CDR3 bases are TGCGCCAGCAGCTTGGCAGGGGACGGCAATCAGCCCCAGCATTTT.

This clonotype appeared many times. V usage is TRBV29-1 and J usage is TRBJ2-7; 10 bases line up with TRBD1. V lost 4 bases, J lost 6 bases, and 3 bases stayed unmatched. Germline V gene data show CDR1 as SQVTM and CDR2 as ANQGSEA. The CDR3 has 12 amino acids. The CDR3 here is CSVGTGGGEQYF. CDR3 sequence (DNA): TGCAGCGTTGGGACAGGGGGTGGCGAGCAGTACTTC.

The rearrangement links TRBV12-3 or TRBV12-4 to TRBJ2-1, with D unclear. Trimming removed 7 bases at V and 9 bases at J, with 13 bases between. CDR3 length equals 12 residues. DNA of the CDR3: TGTGCCAGCACGACGACTGTAGTTGAGCAGTTCTTC. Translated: CASTTTVVEQFF.

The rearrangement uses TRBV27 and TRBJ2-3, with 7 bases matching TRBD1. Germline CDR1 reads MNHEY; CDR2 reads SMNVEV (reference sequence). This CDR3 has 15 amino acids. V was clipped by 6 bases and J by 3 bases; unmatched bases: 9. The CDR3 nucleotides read TGTGCCAGCAGCCCCACAGGGGTCGGGACAGATACGCAGTATTTT. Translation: CASSPTGVGTDTQYF.

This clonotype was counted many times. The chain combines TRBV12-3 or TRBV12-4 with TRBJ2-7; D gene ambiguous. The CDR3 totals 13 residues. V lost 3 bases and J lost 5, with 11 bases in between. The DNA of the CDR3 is TGTGCCAGCAGTTTGAGCCTAGGGAACGAGCAGTACTTC. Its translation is CASSLSLGNEQYF.

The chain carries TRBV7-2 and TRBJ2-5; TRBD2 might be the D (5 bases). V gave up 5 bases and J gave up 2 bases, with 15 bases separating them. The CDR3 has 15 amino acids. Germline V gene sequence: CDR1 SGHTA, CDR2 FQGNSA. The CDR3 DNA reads TGTGCCAGCAGCCCGAGGAGAGGGAAGCAAGAGACCCAGTACTTC. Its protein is CASSPRRGKQETQYF.

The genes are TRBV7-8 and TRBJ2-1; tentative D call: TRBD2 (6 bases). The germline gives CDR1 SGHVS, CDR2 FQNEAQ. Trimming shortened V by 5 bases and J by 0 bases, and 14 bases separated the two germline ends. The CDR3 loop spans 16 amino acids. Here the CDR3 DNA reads TGTGCCAGCAGCCCCTCGGGGGAGAGCTCCTACAATGAGCAGTTCTTC. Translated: CASSPSGESSYNEQFF.

CDR3 bases: TGTGCCAGTAGTATAGGCAGCCTCTATGAAGCTTTCTTT. Translating gives CASSIGSLYEAFF. The J gene is TRBJ1-1, the V gene TRBV19; no clear D gene. The V end was cut by 1 base, the J end by 7 bases, with 10 bases between. CDR1 and CDR2 from the germline V gene are LNHDA and SQIVND (reference sequence). This CDR3 comprises 13 residues.

CDR3 region: CSVDPTGSYEQYF. DNA for the CDR3: TGCAGCGTAGACCCGACAGGCTCCTACGAGCAGTACTTC. The rearrangement links TRBV29-1 to TRBJ2-7, with D maybe TRBD1 (6 bases). The CDR3 has 13 residues. Germline CDR1 and CDR2: SQVTM and ANQGSEA. Trimming took off 6 bases at V and 0 bases at J, with 12 bases between the two ends.

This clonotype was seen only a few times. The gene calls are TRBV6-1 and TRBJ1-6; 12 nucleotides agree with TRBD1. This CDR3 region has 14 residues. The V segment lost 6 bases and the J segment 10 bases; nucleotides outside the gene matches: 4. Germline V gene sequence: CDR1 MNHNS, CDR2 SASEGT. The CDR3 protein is CASRSGTGGSPLHF. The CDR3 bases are TGTGCCAGCAGGTCCGGGACAGGGGGCTCACCCCTCCACTTT.

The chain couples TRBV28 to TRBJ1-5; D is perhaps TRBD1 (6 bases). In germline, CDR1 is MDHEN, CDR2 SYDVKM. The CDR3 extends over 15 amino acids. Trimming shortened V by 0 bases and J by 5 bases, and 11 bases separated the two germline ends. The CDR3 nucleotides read TGTGCCAGCAGTTTATGGGTCAGGGGAGATCAGCCCCAGCATTTT. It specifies CASSLWVRGDQPQHF.

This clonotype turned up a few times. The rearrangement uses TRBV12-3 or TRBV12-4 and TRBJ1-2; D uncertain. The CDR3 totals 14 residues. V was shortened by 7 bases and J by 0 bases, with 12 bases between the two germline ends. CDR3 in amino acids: CASTPARTNYGYTF. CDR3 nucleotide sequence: TGTGCCAGCACCCCGGCCAGGACTAACTATGGCTACACCTTC.

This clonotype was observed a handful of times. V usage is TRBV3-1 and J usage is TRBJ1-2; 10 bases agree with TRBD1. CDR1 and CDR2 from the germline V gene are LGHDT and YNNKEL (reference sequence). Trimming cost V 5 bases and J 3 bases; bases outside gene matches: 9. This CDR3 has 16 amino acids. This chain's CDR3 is CASSLSRDRGHYGYTF. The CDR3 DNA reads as TGTGCCAGCAGCTTAAGCCGGGACAGGGGCCACTATGGCTACACCTTC.

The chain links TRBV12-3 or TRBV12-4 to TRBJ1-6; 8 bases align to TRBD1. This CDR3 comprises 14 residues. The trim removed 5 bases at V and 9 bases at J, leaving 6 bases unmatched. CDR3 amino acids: CASSLRQGSSPLHF. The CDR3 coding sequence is TGTGCCAGCAGTCTCAGACAGGGGAGTTCACCCCTCCACTTT.

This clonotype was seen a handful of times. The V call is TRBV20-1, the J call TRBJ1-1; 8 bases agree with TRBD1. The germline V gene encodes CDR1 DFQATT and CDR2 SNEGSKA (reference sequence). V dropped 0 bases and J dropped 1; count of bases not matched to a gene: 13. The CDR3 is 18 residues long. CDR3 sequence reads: CSARDRNRGIRANTEAFF. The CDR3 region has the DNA TGCAGTGCTAGAGATCGAAACAGGGGGATTCGGGCGAACACTGAAGCTTTCTTT.

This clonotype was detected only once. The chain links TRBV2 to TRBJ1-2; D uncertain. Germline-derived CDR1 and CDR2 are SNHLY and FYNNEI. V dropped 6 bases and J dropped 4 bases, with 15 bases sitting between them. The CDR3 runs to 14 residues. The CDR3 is CASSPVRAIYGYTF. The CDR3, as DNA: TGTGCCAGCAGCCCGGTTCGAGCGATCTATGGCTACACCTTC.

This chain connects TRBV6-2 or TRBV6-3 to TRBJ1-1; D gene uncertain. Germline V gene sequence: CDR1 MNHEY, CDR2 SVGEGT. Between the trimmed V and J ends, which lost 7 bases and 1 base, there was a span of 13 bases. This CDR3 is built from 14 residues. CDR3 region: CASTRSDPNTEAFF. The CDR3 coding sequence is TGTGCCAGCACCCGATCGGATCCGAACACTGAAGCTTTCTTT.

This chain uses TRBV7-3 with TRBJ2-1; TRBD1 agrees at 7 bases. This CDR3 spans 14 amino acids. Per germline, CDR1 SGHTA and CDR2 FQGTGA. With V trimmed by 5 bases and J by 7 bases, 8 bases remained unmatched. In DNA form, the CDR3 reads TGTGCCAGCAGCCCGCGGACAGGTAGAAATGAGCAGTTCTTC. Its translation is CASSPRTGRNEQFF.